A selection of T cell receptor beta chains follows, all from one sample in a study of cytomegalovirus exposure and HLA in healthy donors. The table came from immunoSEQ multiplex PCR; TCRdb's copy has only in-frame clones and leaves some out. Altogether approximately 170,000 clones are present, about 63% being singletons, with the ten largest covering 2.8%. Sequenced sample: PBMCs. All receptors come from a woman aged 40 to 55 in good health and CMV-seropositive. The CDR3 runs from the conserved cysteine through the conserved F or W. The order of the fields is clone size, D gene, J gene, V gene, CDR3 protein, CDR3 DNA. A D gene is named only where the DNA matches it firmly. A row's size may be missing; if present it is once, few, many or a size class.

clone_size: .
d_call: .
j_call: TRBJ1-4
v_call: TRBV7-2
cdr3_aa: CASSHPPGREHF
cdr3_nt: TGTGCCAGCAGCCACCCGCCGGGAAGAGAACATTTT

clone_size: once
d_call: .
j_call: TRBJ2-2
v_call: TRBV9
cdr3_aa: CASSAWGPGELFF
cdr3_nt: TGTGCCAGCAGCGCCTGGGGCCCCGGGGAGCTGTTTTTT

clone_size: .
d_call: .
j_call: TRBJ1-6
v_call: TRBV27
cdr3_aa: CASTQGPDSPLHF
cdr3_nt: TGTGCCAGCACTCAGGGGCCCGATTCACCCCTCCACTTT

clone_size: .
d_call: .
j_call: TRBJ1-3
v_call: TRBV19
cdr3_aa: CASTLRGAAGNTIYF
cdr3_nt: TGTGCCAGTACCCTCCGGGGGGCAGCTGGAAACACCATATATTTT

clone_size: .
d_call: .
j_call: TRBJ1-1
v_call: TRBV5-1
cdr3_aa: CASSYREGNTEAFF
cdr3_nt: TGCGCCAGCAGCTACAGGGAGGGGAACACTGAAGCTTTCTTT

clone_size: .
d_call: .
j_call: TRBJ1-2
v_call: TRBV9
cdr3_aa: CASSGQDLANYGYTF
cdr3_nt: TGTGCCAGCAGCGGACAGGACTTAGCTAACTATGGCTACACCTTC

clone_size: .
d_call: .
j_call: TRBJ2-1
v_call: TRBV11-3
cdr3_aa: CASSLNHFDNEQFF
cdr3_nt: TGTGCCAGCAGCCTAAATCATTTCGACAATGAGCAGTTCTTC

clone_size: .
d_call: .
j_call: TRBJ2-3
v_call: TRBV28
cdr3_aa: CASSLQVPSTDTQYF
cdr3_nt: TGTGCCAGCAGTTTGCAGGTACCCAGCACAGATACGCAGTATTTT

clone_size: .
d_call: TRBD1
j_call: TRBJ2-7
v_call: TRBV10-3
cdr3_aa: CAISEGTGASYEQYF
cdr3_nt: TGTGCCATCAGTGAGGGGACAGGGGCCTCCTACGAGCAGTACTTC

clone_size: .
d_call: .
j_call: TRBJ1-6
v_call: TRBV6-5
cdr3_aa: CASRSQGRLNSPLHF
cdr3_nt: TGTGCCAGCAGGTCACAGGGCAGACTTAATTCACCCCTCCACTTT

clone_size: .
d_call: .
j_call: TRBJ2-7
v_call: TRBV5-1
cdr3_aa: CASSPSSSGSWGEQYF
cdr3_nt: TGCGCCAGCAGCCCCAGCAGTAGCGGCAGCTGGGGAGAGCAGTACTTC

clone_size: few
d_call: .
j_call: TRBJ1-2
v_call: TRBV6-5
cdr3_aa: CASSYSRLGHGYTF
cdr3_nt: TGTGCCAGCAGTTACTCGAGACTCGGCCATGGCTACACCTTC

clone_size: .
d_call: .
j_call: TRBJ1-1
v_call: TRBV19
cdr3_aa: CASIPPGANTEAFF
cdr3_nt: TGTGCCAGTATTCCTCCGGGAGCTAACACTGAAGCTTTCTTT

clone_size: .
d_call: TRBD1
j_call: TRBJ1-3
v_call: TRBV9
cdr3_aa: CASSVVPGGSAGNTIYF
cdr3_nt: TGTGCCAGCAGCGTAGTTCCAGGGGGCTCTGCTGGAAACACCATATATTTT

clone_size: .
d_call: .
j_call: TRBJ1-2
v_call: TRBV4-2
cdr3_aa: CASSQPGVAYGYTF
cdr3_nt: TGTGCCAGCAGCCAACCGGGGGTGGCCTATGGCTACACCTTC

clone_size: .
d_call: TRBD2
j_call: TRBJ2-5
v_call: TRBV5-4
cdr3_aa: CASSPARAGGPETQYF
cdr3_nt: TGTGCCAGCAGCCCCGCCCGGGCGGGGGGACCAGAGACCCAGTACTTC

clone_size: .
d_call: .
j_call: TRBJ2-2
v_call: TRBV14
cdr3_aa: CASSVAAFVGELFF
cdr3_nt: TGTGCCAGCAGCGTAGCGGCCTTTGTCGGGGAGCTGTTTTTT

clone_size: .
d_call: TRBD1
j_call: TRBJ1-1
v_call: TRBV9
cdr3_aa: CASSVAGGAYTEAFF
cdr3_nt: TGTGCCAGCAGCGTAGCAGGGGGCGCGTACACTGAAGCTTTCTTT

clone_size: .
d_call: TRBD2
j_call: TRBJ2-1
v_call: TRBV6-1
cdr3_aa: CASSAGGGASGYNEQFF
cdr3_nt: TGTGCCAGCAGTGCTGGCGGGGGGGCCTCTGGCTACAATGAGCAGTTCTTC

clone_size: .
d_call: .
j_call: TRBJ1-5
v_call: TRBV4-1
cdr3_aa: CASSQTAGGAQRQPQHF
cdr3_nt: TGCGCCAGCAGCCAGACTGCCGGGGGGGCCCAAAGGCAGCCCCAGCATTTT

clone_size: .
d_call: TRBD2
j_call: TRBJ2-7
v_call: TRBV5-1
cdr3_aa: CASSQNSRQAGGLSSYEQYF
cdr3_nt: TGCGCCAGCAGCCAAAACTCTCGTCAAGCGGGGGGGCTTAGCTCCTACGAGCAGTACTTC

clone_size: .
d_call: .
j_call: TRBJ1-2
v_call: TRBV13
cdr3_aa: CASSLGGGYTF
cdr3_nt: TGTGCCAGCAGCTTGGGGGGGGGCTACACCTTC

clone_size: .
d_call: TRBD2
j_call: TRBJ2-5
v_call: TRBV27
cdr3_aa: CASSSVRDSGSGNQETQYF
cdr3_nt: TGTGCCAGCAGTTCCGTACGTGATAGCGGGAGCGGGAATCAAGAGACCCAGTACTTC

clone_size: few
d_call: .
j_call: TRBJ1-1
v_call: TRBV7-2
cdr3_aa: CASSLAPGGMNTEAFF
cdr3_nt: TGTGCCAGCAGCTTAGCGCCCGGGGGAATGAACACTGAAGCTTTCTTT

clone_size: few
d_call: .
j_call: TRBJ1-2
v_call: TRBV4-3
cdr3_aa: CASSQDFGVGRVEGYTF
cdr3_nt: TGCGCCAGCAGCCAAGACTTCGGAGTGGGCAGGGTGGAGGGCTACACCTTC

clone_size: once
d_call: .
j_call: TRBJ1-1
v_call: TRBV19
cdr3_aa: CASSIVLASTEAFF
cdr3_nt: TGTGCCAGTAGTATAGTGCTGGCCAGCACTGAAGCTTTCTTT

clone_size: .
d_call: .
j_call: TRBJ1-4
v_call: TRBV2
cdr3_aa: CAIEQGTNEKLFF
cdr3_nt: TGTGCCATTGAACAGGGAACTAATGAAAAACTGTTTTTT